Below are 24 T cell receptor beta chains sequenced from a single sample in a study of tumor-infiltrating lymphocytes in primary liver carcinoma. Synthesis of TCR beta cDNA was carried out from approximately 470 ng total RNA with a constant-region primer. Library construction for TCR beta comprised three nested multiplex PCR rounds performed with slightly modified ARM-PCR. The first two PCR rounds used TRBV1-TRBV30 forward primers with a C-beta reverse primer, 9 to 11 cycles each. TCRdb redid the calling of the multiplex PCR reads with MiXCR, one entry per CDR3 protein. The sample lists 330,000 or so distinct CDR3 sequences, around 60% occurring once. Germline DNA was extracted too, while blood RNA derived from unsorted whole blood. The sample taken for sequencing was peripheral blood. These receptors were obtained from a man in his forties with primary liver carcinoma and hepatitis B virus infection.

With regard to this clonotype: A read error is possible here, since a much larger clone lies one base away. This rearrangement joins TRBV5-6 to TRBJ2-1, with D perhaps matching TRBD1 (5 bases). V was trimmed by 4 bases and J by 12 bases, leaving 11 bases between them. The CDR3 contains 11 residues. Germline V gene sequence: CDR1 SGHDT, CDR2 YYEEEE. CDR3 in DNA: TGTGCCAGCAGCCAACAGGATTCGCAGTTCTTC. It codes for CASSQQDSQFF.

Details on this clonotype: Germline and junction disagree at one end, which may indicate a read error. V is TRBV12-3 or TRBV12-4 and J is TRBJ2-5; a weak D match, TRBD2 (5 bases). The CDR3 has 11 amino acids. The DNA for the CDR3 is TGTGTCAGCGGAGGACAAGAGACCCAGTACTTC. Translating gives CVSGGQETQYF.

On this clonotype itself: Possible read error: a much larger clone is one base away. The V and J genes are TRBV28 and TRBJ1-5, with TRBD1 as a possible D gene (5 bases). This CDR3 contains 12 residues. Germline CDR1 is MDHEN and CDR2 is SYDVKM. Trimming pared 4 bases from V and 11 bases from J, leaving 12 bases between. CDR3 sequence: CASSWGNQSQHF. CDR3 DNA sequence: TGTGCCAGCAGTTGGGGCAACCAGTCCCAGCATTTT.

In regard to this clonotype: A read error may be the cause here, since a much bigger clone is one base away. This likely comes from a read error, as the CDR3 has no conserved phenylalanine or tryptophan at its end. The chain carries TRBV6-5 and TRBJ1-5; D gene ambiguous. V was clipped by 2 bases and J by 7 bases, with 9 bases between them. The V gene's germline CDR1 is MNHEY and CDR2 SVGAGI. The CDR3 is 13 residues long. In nucleotides, the CDR3 is TGTGCCAGCAGTTACGACACAACCCAGCCCCAGCATCTT. This translates into CASSYDTTQPQHL.

The chain joins TRBV6-2 or TRBV6-3 to TRBJ2-1; maybe TRBD1 (6 bases). The CDR3 extends over 17 amino acids. V gave up 10 bases and J gave up 0 bases, with 22 bases separating them. From germline, CDR1 is MNHEY and CDR2 SVGEGT. In DNA, the CDR3 is TGTGCCAACAGCTGGGGGCAACCTGGAAGCTCCTACAATGAGCAGTTCTTC. Translation gives CANSWGQPGSSYNEQFF.

Note on this clonotype: Relative to the germline gene, one junction end is altered; a read error may explain this. The J gene is TRBJ1-1, the V gene TRBV4-2; D remains unclear. CDR3 length: 14 residues. Germline assignment: CDR1 LGHNA and CDR2 YNFKEQ. CDR3 sequence (DNA): TGTGCCAGCAGCCACATAGGGTCGAACAGTGAAGCTTTCTTC. Its protein product is CASSHIGSNSEAFF.

This clonotype was seen repeatedly, ten times or more. This chain links TRBV11-2 with TRBJ2-1; 9 bases line up with TRBD1. This CDR3 is 15 amino acids long. V lost 1 base and J lost 7; bases outside the gene matches: 5. CDR1 is SGHAT, CDR2 FQNNGV, per germline. The CDR3 coding sequence is TGTGCCAGCAGCTTAGTACAGGGGGCGGTTAATGAGCAGTTCTTC. Its translation is CASSLVQGAVNEQFF.

A note on this clonotype: A much larger clone lies a single base off, so this may be a read error. The V call is TRBV4-2, the J call TRBJ2-1; the match to TRBD2 covers 12 bases. Trimming cost V 1 base and J 5 bases; bases outside gene matches: 12. The CDR3 runs 19 residues. CDR1 LGHNA and CDR2 YNFKEQ come from the germline V gene. The CDR3: CASSQANGLAGKRHNEQFF. The CDR3 DNA reads as TGTGCCAGCAGCCAAGCGAATGGACTAGCGGGAAAGCGGCACAATGAGCAGTTCTTC.

The table lists this clonotype with a few counts. The CDR3 spells CASSRGGWNEQFF. The CDR3 coding sequence is TGTGCCAGCAGTCGGGGGGGATGGAATGAGCAGTTCTTC. The chain is built from TRBV28 and TRBJ2-1; 8 nucleotides align to TRBD2. The germline CDR1 and CDR2 sequences are MDHEN and SYDVKM. With 5 bases clipped from V and 7 bases from J, the junction kept 4 bases outside the gene matches. The CDR3 has 13 residues.

This clonotype was detected many times. V usage is TRBV4-2 and J usage is TRBJ1-1; D may be TRBD1 (6 bases). The V and J ends lost 4 bases and 0 bases respectively, with 27 bases between them. The V gene's germline CDR1 is LGHNA and CDR2 YNFKEQ. This CDR3 spans 20 amino acids. CDR3 sequence reads: CASSPIRGGGGQNLNTEAFF. DNA for the CDR3: TGTGCCAGCAGCCCTATCCGAGGGGGAGGAGGACAGAATTTGAACACTGAAGCTTTCTTT.

This clonotype was detected many times. The chain recombines TRBV29-1 with TRBJ2-5; D is tentatively TRBD1 or TRBD2 (5 bases each). V lost 1 base and J 1 base, leaving 13 bases between the germline ends. The CDR3 is 15 residues long. CDR1 is SQVTM and CDR2 is ANQGSEA in the germline V gene. CDR3 sequence (DNA): TGCAGCGTTGAAGGGGGGAGCCCCTTCCAAGAGACCCAGTACTTC. This codes for CSVEGGSPFQETQYF.

This clonotype was observed once. A much bigger clone sits one base away, suggesting this may be a read error. The gene calls are TRBV4-1 and TRBJ1-1; D not resolved. Germline CDR1 is MGHRA and CDR2 is YSYEKL. The length of the CDR3 is 16 residues. The CDR3 bases are TGCGCCAGCAGCCAAGATATGTTCCGCATGAACTCTGAAGCTTTCTTT. This translates into CASSQDMFRMNSEAFF.

As to this clonotype: An end of the junction does not agree with germline; a read error may underlie this. The chain uses TRBV11-2 and TRBJ2-1; tentative D call: TRBD2 (5 bases). The CDR3 has 16 amino acids. Germline lookup yields CDR1 SGHAT and CDR2 FQNNGV. Here the CDR3 DNA reads TGTGCCAGCAGGCGCGGGTCAAAAGTGTTGAACAATGAGCAATTCTTC. Its translation is CASRRGSKVLNNEQFF.

V and J are TRBV5-5 and TRBJ1-2; D possibly corresponds to TRBD1 (6 bases). The V gene lost 8 bases and the J gene lost 3 bases, with 23 bases spanning the gap. The CDR3 consists of 16 residues. Germline V gene sequence: CDR1 SGHKS, CDR2 YYEKEE (reference sequence). CDR3 DNA: TGTGCCAGTAGCCCTCACCCGGACAGAACTGACTATGGCTACACCTTC. Translating gives CASSPHPDRTDYGYTF.

This clonotype was seen once. The V call is TRBV9, the J call TRBJ1-2, with a tentative D call TRBD1 (5 bases). CDR3 length: 14 residues. Germline V lookup: CDR1 SGDLS, CDR2 YYNGEE. Deletions cut 4 bases from V and 0 bases from J, with 10 bases between. In DNA, the CDR3 is TGTGCCAGCAGCACACAGGTTGCTAACTATGGCTACACCTTC. This encodes CASSTQVANYGYTF. Supplemented by reference TRBV9 and TRBJ1-2, the full variable domain reads DSGVTQTPKHLITATGQRVTLRCSPRSGDLSVYWYQQSLDQGLQFLIQYYNGEERAKGNILERFSAQQFPDLHSELNLSSLELGDSALYFCASSTQVANYGYTFGSGTRLTVV.

This chain uses TRBV30 with TRBJ2-1, with 8 bases matching TRBD1. Trimming took 1 base from V and 3 from J; bases not matched to a gene: 14. There are 18 residues in the CDR3. CDR1 GTSNPN and CDR2 SVGIG come from the germline V gene (reference sequence). The chain's CDR3 is CAWSALTWTGSDYNEQFF. The CDR3 DNA reads as TGTGCCTGGAGTGCCCTAACCTGGACAGGGTCGGACTACAATGAGCAGTTCTTC.

In this sample, this clonotype turned up once. Sequence at one end of the junction differs from germline and may be a read error. This chain connects TRBV11-2 to TRBJ2-5; D gene uncertain. The J call may be in error: the DNA end matches TRBJ2-1 better. The CDR3 spans 15 residues. Germline loops: CDR1 SGHAT, CDR2 FQNNGV. The CDR3: CASRLEWQPQETQFF. The CDR3 nucleotides are TGTGCCAGCCGCTTAGAGTGGCAGCCACAAGAGACCCAGTTCTTC.

The rearrangement links TRBV11-2 to TRBJ2-7; possible D gene TRBD2, 5 bases. V was pared by 0 bases and J by 7 bases, with 10 bases between. The CDR3 is 13 residues long. The germline V gene encodes CDR1 SGHAT and CDR2 FQNNGV. The CDR3 protein is CASSLDSAGEQYF. Here the CDR3 DNA reads TGTGCCAGCAGCTTAGACAGTGCGGGTGAGCAGTACTTC. The full variable domain, with the rest looked up from reference TRBV11-2 and TRBJ2-7, is EAGVAQSPRYKIIEKRQSVAFWCNPISGHATLYWYQQILGQGPKLLIQFQNNGVVDDSQLPKDRFSAERLKGVDSTLKIQPAKLEDSAVYLCASSLDSAGEQYFGPGTRLTVT.

There are a few counts of this clonotype. The J gene is TRBJ1-1, the V gene TRBV12-3 or TRBV12-4; unclear D gene. The germline V and J ends were trimmed by 9 bases and 1 base, with 6 bases remaining between them. The CDR3 runs 11 residues. CDR3 nucleotide sequence: TGTGCCAGTATACAGAACACTGAAGCTTTCTTT. Amino acids: CASIQNTEAFF.

A word on this clonotype: A much larger clone sits a single nucleotide away, making a read error possible. The chain couples TRBV4-2 to TRBJ2-7, with no clear D. The CDR3 has 14 residues. Germline V gene data show CDR1 as LGHNA and CDR2 as YNFKEQ. The CDR3 loop reads CVSSQDASPYEQYF. CDR3 in DNA: TGTGTCAGCAGCCAAGATGCTAGTCCATACGAGCAGTACTTC.

This clonotype showed up just a few times. The chain uses TRBV4-1 and TRBJ2-1, with D possibly matching TRBD1 (8 bases). The CDR3 covers 16 residues. V was cut by 5 bases and J by 3 bases, with 17 bases left in between. CDR1 is MGHRA, CDR2 YSYEKL, per germline. CDR3 in amino acids: CASSGQGAGVYNEQFF. CDR3 bases: TGCGCCAGCAGCGGGCAGGGGGCGGGAGTCTACAATGAGCAGTTCTTC.

Note on this clonotype: A much larger clonotype is one base distant, so this may be a read error. The final CDR3 position lacks the conserved phenylalanine or tryptophan, pointing to a likely read error. The chain uses TRBV11-2 and TRBJ2-7; D is possibly TRBD2 (6 bases). Per the germline V gene, CDR1 is SGHAT and CDR2 is FQNNGV. This CDR3 has 15 residues. Between the trimmed V and J ends, which lost 5 bases and 4 bases, there was a span of 18 bases. CDR3 DNA sequence: TGTGCCAGCAGCCTCCAACATGGGGAGGCGTACGAGCAGTACCTC. The encoded protein is CASSLQHGEAYEQYL.

In regard to this clonotype: A much larger clone sits a single nucleotide away, making a read error possible. The chain carries TRBV10-3 and TRBJ2-5; 7 nucleotides match TRBD1. Germline values: CDR1 ENHRY, CDR2 SYGVKD. This CDR3 region has 20 residues. This CDR3 is CTISESRVMAGQAFQETQYF. CDR3 DNA sequence: TGTACCATCAGTGAGTCGAGGGTTATGGCAGGACAGGCATTCCAAGAGACCCAGTACTTC.

Comments on this clonotype: This may be a read error, as it is one base from a much larger clone. The V call is TRBV6-6, the J call TRBJ2-5, with TRBD2 matching over 7 bases. Germline V gene data show CDR1 as MNHNY and CDR2 as SVGAGI (reference sequence). The length of the CDR3 is 16 residues. With V trimmed by 6 bases and J by 7 bases, 17 bases remained unmatched. CDR3 nucleotide sequence: TGTGCCAGCAGGGCGGACCTGGGGACTAAAAGGGGGACCCAGTACTTC. Amino acids: CASRADLGTKRGTQYF.